One and the same sample provided the 27 T cell receptor beta chains below, sequenced in a study of Tregs in tolerant kidney transplant recipients. Sequencing used immunoSEQ multiplex PCR; TCRdb keeps in-frame clones, though not all of them. Of roughly 250,000 clones listed, approximately 84% are singletons. Input material: CD4+ T cells from blood. Source of these receptors: a human donor in good health.

The V call is TRBV6-1, the J call TRBJ1-5; 8 bases line up with TRBD1. V lost 3 bases, J lost 11 bases, and 12 bases stayed unmatched. CDR1 MNHNS and CDR2 SASEGT come from the germline V gene. The CDR3 has 15 residues. As DNA, the CDR3 is TGTGCCAGCAGTGAGGTGGGACAGGCTCTATCAGCCCAGCATTTT. It is translated as CASSEVGQALSAQHF.

V usage is TRBV4-2 and J usage is TRBJ2-7; 7 bases align to TRBD2. Losses at the gene ends were 0 bases for V and 3 bases for J; bases not matched to a gene: 8. Germline-derived CDR1 and CDR2 are LGHNA and YNFKEQ. The CDR3 consists of 16 residues. DNA for the CDR3: TGTGCCAGCAGCCAAGATTGGGCGGGAGAGATCTACGAGCAGTACTTC. As protein: CASSQDWAGEIYEQYF.

The chain combines TRBV29-1 with TRBJ2-3; 10 nucleotides match TRBD2. This CDR3 is 15 amino acids long. Trimming cost V 6 bases and J 3 bases; bases outside gene matches: 9. Germline V gene data show CDR1 as SQVTM and CDR2 as ANQGSEA. CDR3 nucleotides: TGCAGCGTGGGAGGGCTAGCGGGAGAGACAGATACGCAGTATTTT. Residues: CSVGGLAGETDTQYF.

J is TRBJ1-1 and V is TRBV27; D not resolved. This CDR3 has 16 residues. The V gene lost 5 bases and the J gene lost 0 bases, with 16 bases spanning the gap. Germline V gene lookup returns CDR1 MNHEY and CDR2 SMNVEV (reference sequence). The DNA for the CDR3 is TGTGCCAGCAGTCCAAAATCGGGAAGAATGAACACTGAAGCTTTCTTT. Protein product: CASSPKSGRMNTEAFF.

This clone was observed a few times. The V and J genes are TRBV6-6 and TRBJ2-7; D is possibly TRBD1 or TRBD2 (5 bases each). V was cut by 7 bases and J by 4 bases, with 14 bases left in between. This CDR3 contains 13 residues. Germline CDR1 is MNHNY and CDR2 is SVGAGI (reference sequence). CDR3 DNA: TGTGCCAGCATCGGGACCGCTCCTTACGAGCAGTACTTC. It translates to CASIGTAPYEQYF.

This clone was seen only once. V gene TRBV30 combines with J gene TRBJ1-2, with 7 bases lining up with TRBD1. From germline, CDR1 is GTSNPN and CDR2 SVGIG (reference sequence). The V and J ends lost 1 base and 8 bases, in that order; junction bases with no gene match: 10. The CDR3 loop spans 14 amino acids. The CDR3 spells CAWSGDSLGRGYTF. The CDR3 coding sequence is TGTGCCTGGAGTGGGGACAGTTTGGGGCGCGGCTACACCTTC.

The chain uses TRBV6-4 and TRBJ2-1; a possible D gene is TRBD2 (7 bases). CDR1 MRHNA and CDR2 SNTAGT come from the germline V gene. The length of the CDR3 is 18 residues. V lost 2 bases and J 2 bases, leaving 19 bases between the germline ends. CDR3 residues: CASSDLPGRGVAYNEQFF. For the CDR3, the DNA is TGTGCCAGCAGTGACCTCCCTGGGAGGGGGGTTGCCTACAATGAGCAGTTCTTC.

CDR3 DNA: TGCGCCAGCAGCTTGGCAGGGGCAAACAATCAGCCCCAGCATTTT. Translating gives CASSLAGANNQPQHF. This chain joins TRBV5-1 and TRBJ1-5; possibly TRBD1 for D (6 bases). Germline V gene data show CDR1 as SGHRS and CDR2 as YFSETQ. This CDR3 contains 15 residues. Deletions cut 0 bases from V and 3 bases from J, with 10 bases between.

Notes on this clone: Other DNA sequences in the same sample also yield this CDR3. The chain employs TRBV6-5 and TRBJ1-1; 8 bases are a match to TRBD1. Per germline, CDR1 MNHEY and CDR2 SVGAGI. Germline trimming cut 2 bases from V and 2 bases from J; bases unmatched to any gene: 1. The CDR3 is made up of 14 amino acids. The DNA of the CDR3 is TGTGCCAGCAGTTACGGACAGGGAAACACTGAAGCTTTCTTT. Its protein is CASSYGQGNTEAFF.

This clone was seen more than once but under ten times. The CDR3: CASSAGGEQYF. The DNA of the CDR3 is TGCGCCAGCAGCGCGGGGGGGGAGCAGTACTTC. The V and J genes are TRBV10-2 and TRBJ2-7; 9 bases agree with TRBD2. The CDR3 is 11 residues long. Germline CDR1 is WSHSY and CDR2 is SAAADI. The V gene end was trimmed by 6 bases and the J gene end by 7 bases; junction bases not matched to a gene: 1.

The genes are TRBV7-8 and TRBJ1-1; 9 bases align to TRBD1. CDR3 length: 14 amino acids. Losses at the gene ends were 4 bases for V and 5 bases for J; bases not matched to a gene: 5. The V gene's germline CDR1 is SGHVS and CDR2 FQNEAQ. CDR3 in DNA: TGTGCCAGCAGCTCGGACAGGGGTCTGACTGAAGCTTTCTTT. This gives the protein CASSSDRGLTEAFF.

A note on this clone: Different DNA sequences within this sample yield the same CDR3. The chain has TRBV18 and TRBJ2-5; D not certain. The V gene's germline CDR1 is KGHSH and CDR2 LQKENI. The CDR3 consists of 13 residues. V lost 2 bases, J lost 2 bases, and 6 bases lay in between. CDR3 protein: CASSPTVQETQYF. The CDR3 DNA reads as TGTGCCAGCTCACCAACGGTGCAAGAGACCCAGTACTTC.

This rearrangement joins TRBV7-9 to TRBJ2-7; D might be TRBD2 (5 bases). The CDR3 contains 13 residues. The germline V gene encodes CDR1 SEHNR and CDR2 FQNEAQ (reference sequence). Trimming removed 1 base from V and 3 bases from J, with 7 bases in between. Here the CDR3 reads CASSLEADYEQYF. The CDR3 nucleotides are TGTGCCAGCAGCTTAGAAGCGGACTACGAGCAGTACTTC.

Comment on this clone: This same CDR3 is encoded by further DNA sequences in the sample. The V call is TRBV5-1, the J call TRBJ2-1; D is uncertain. V shed 0 bases and J shed 4 bases, with 8 bases lying between them. Germline V gene sequence: CDR1 SGHRS, CDR2 YFSETQ. The CDR3 has 14 amino acids. The CDR3 DNA follows: TGCGCCAGCAGCTTGGGACAAACTTACAATGAGCAGTTCTTC. This codes for CASSLGQTYNEQFF.

The CDR3 is CASSLTGGQGYTF. Written as DNA, the CDR3 is TGCGCCAGCAGCTTAACAGGGGGCCAAGGCTACACCTTC. The chain links TRBV5-1 to TRBJ1-2; TRBD1 aligns across 9 bases. CDR1 and CDR2 (germline): SGHRS, YFSETQ. CDR3 length: 13 residues. Trimming took 2 bases from V and 8 from J; bases not matched to a gene: 4.

The chain links TRBV6-5 to TRBJ1-1, with 7 nucleotides matching TRBD1. CDR1 is MNHEY and CDR2 is SVGAGI in the germline V gene. CDR3 length equals 15 residues. The junction had 7 bases not matched to a gene; V was cut back by 1 base and J by 5 bases. The CDR3 spells CASSYYRQGGTEAFF. CDR3 bases: TGTGCCAGCAGTTACTACCGACAGGGAGGGACTGAAGCTTTCTTT.

This chain uses TRBV5-1 with TRBJ2-2; TRBD2 aligns across 11 bases. V was pared by 4 bases and J by 5 bases, with 7 bases of the junction left unmatched. This CDR3 region has 16 residues. Germline V CDR1 and CDR2: SGHRS, YFSETQ. This chain's CDR3 is CASSPTGTSGTGELFF. Written as DNA, the CDR3 is TGCGCCAGCAGCCCGACCGGGACTAGCGGTACCGGGGAGCTGTTTTTT.

This chain links TRBV10-3 with TRBJ1-3; D is undetermined. Germline V gene lookup returns CDR1 ENHRY and CDR2 SYGVKD. The CDR3 runs to 15 residues. V was trimmed by 4 bases and J by 4 bases, leaving 14 bases between them. The CDR3 DNA reads TGTGCCATCAGTGGGGCCTTCCTTGAGGGAAACACCATATATTTT. Protein: CAISGAFLEGNTIYF.

This chain connects TRBV19 to TRBJ1-2; a possible D gene is TRBD1 (5 bases). The CDR3 runs 16 residues. V was pared by 4 bases and J by 1 base, with 16 bases between. The germline V gene has CDR1 LNHDA and CDR2 SQIVND (reference sequence). Here the CDR3 reads CASSKDRAGNNYGYTF. Here the CDR3 DNA reads TGTGCCAGTAGTAAGGACCGGGCAGGGAATAACTATGGCTACACCTTC.

A word on this clone: Its ends do not fully match the called genes, so a read error is possible. The chain combines TRBV7-2 with TRBJ2-7; D uncertain. CDR1 SGHTA and CDR2 FQGNSA come from the germline V gene. CDR3 length: 11 amino acids. CDR3 amino acids: CASSQAGQQYF. The CDR3 bases are TGTGCCAGCAGCCAGGCTGGCCAGCAATACTTC.

CDR3 residues: CASGSGGASDTQYF. Here the CDR3 DNA reads TGTGCTAGTGGTAGCGGGGGGGCCTCAGATACGCAGTATTTT. The chain joins TRBV12-5 to TRBJ2-3, with TRBD2 identical over 10 bases. The CDR3 sequence is 14 residues long. With V trimmed by 5 bases and J by 4 bases, 3 bases remained unmatched. CDR1 is LGHNT and CDR2 is FRNRAP in the germline V gene.

J is TRBJ2-7 and V is TRBV5-4; perhaps TRBD2 as D (5 bases). The V end was cut by 5 bases, the J end by 0 bases, with 12 bases between. CDR3 length: 14 residues. CDR1 is SGHNT, CDR2 YYREEE, per germline (reference sequence). In DNA form, the CDR3 reads TGTGCCAGCAGTTTGAGGGAAAGCTCCTACGAGCAGTACTTC. Its translation is CASSLRESSYEQYF.

The chain has TRBV7-9 and TRBJ2-2, with 8 bases lining up with TRBD2. The CDR3 is made up of 15 amino acids. The trim removed 5 bases at V and 3 bases at J, leaving 5 bases unmatched. Per germline, CDR1 SEHNR and CDR2 FQNEAQ (reference sequence). The CDR3 DNA reads TGTGCCAGCAGCCTAAGCGGGAGATACACCGGGGAGCTGTTTTTT. Protein sequence: CASSLSGRYTGELFF.

V and J are TRBV5-4 and TRBJ2-2, with 7 bases aligning to TRBD1. CDR1 and CDR2 (germline): SGHNT, YYREEE (reference sequence). The CDR3 extends over 15 amino acids. Trimming cost V 3 bases and J 0 bases; bases outside gene matches: 2. The CDR3 sequence is CASSWGQPNTGELFF. CDR3 sequence (DNA): TGTGCCAGCAGCTGGGGACAGCCGAACACCGGGGAGCTGTTTTTT.

The chain is built from TRBV7-8 and TRBJ1-2; TRBD1 agrees at 7 bases. Germline loops: CDR1 SGHVS, CDR2 FQNEAQ. The CDR3 is 14 residues long. Trimming at V came to 1 base and at J to 4 bases, leaving 3 bases not matched to a gene. The CDR3 protein is CASSLGGQVYGYTF. The CDR3 DNA reads TGTGCCAGCAGCTTAGGAGGACAGGTCTATGGCTACACCTTC.

The chain recombines TRBV5-1 with TRBJ2-2, with a tentative D call TRBD1 (6 bases). The CDR3 is made up of 14 amino acids. Deletions cut 4 bases from V and 4 bases from J, with 11 bases between. The germline CDR1 and CDR2 sequences are SGHRS and YFSETQ. CDR3 region: CASSNGQSTGELFF. Written as DNA, the CDR3 is TGCGCCAGCAGCAACGGACAGTCCACCGGGGAGCTGTTTTTT.

V is TRBV29-1 and J is TRBJ2-7, with D maybe TRBD2 (5 bases). The CDR3 runs to 12 residues. Per germline, CDR1 SQVTM and CDR2 ANQGSEA. The V gene lost 5 bases and the J gene lost 4 bases, with 12 bases spanning the gap. The chain's CDR3 is CSVRTSAYEQYF. The CDR3 region has the DNA TGCAGCGTTCGGACTTCGGCTTACGAGCAGTACTTC.